The 27 T cell receptor beta chains listed next were all sequenced from one sample in a study of T cell clonality in common variable immunodeficiency. Study-level points and caveats: In common variable immunodeficiency, TCR beta chains reportedly carried fewer deletions and N-nucleotide insertions.

These receptors have no identified antigens. Clones were read by immunoSEQ multiplex PCR, and TCRdb kept only the in-frame ones, dropping some. Singletons are absent from the sample, which has approximately 28,000 clones. The sample comprised peripheral blood mononuclear cells. These receptors all come from a human donor with common variable immunodeficiency.

Details on this clone: The read finishes 3 residues shy of the CDR3 end, and the germline J gene is used to complete it. The V gene is TRBV5-6, the J gene TRBJ2-7, with TRBD1 identical over 9 bases. The CDR3 totals 14 residues. Trimming removed 0 bases from V and 3 bases from J; junction bases left unmatched: 1. The germline gives CDR1 SGHDT, CDR2 YYEEEE. CDR3 DNA (partial): TGTGCCAGCAGCTTGGGGACAGGGGTCTACGAG. This gives the protein CASSLGTGVYE. In full, the CDR3 is CASSLGTGVYEQYF.

There are many counts of this clone. The read is 3 residues too short to cover the CDR3 end, so that end is filled in from the germline J gene. The chain recombines TRBV19 with TRBJ1-5; possible D gene TRBD1, 6 bases. V dropped 10 bases and J dropped 2 bases, with 18 bases sitting between them. Germline lookup yields CDR1 LNHDA and CDR2 SQIVND (reference sequence). CDR3 size: 15 residues. The CDR3 region is CATKPQGGGNQPQHF. The covered CDR3 bases are TGTGCCACAAAACCACAGGGAGGGGGCAATCAGCCC.

This clone showed up many times. The read halts 3 residues ahead of the CDR3 end, with the missing end drawn from the germline J gene. J is TRBJ2-1 and V is TRBV18; D remains ambiguous. This CDR3 is 11 amino acids long. Germline V lookup: CDR1 KGHSH, CDR2 LQKENI. Trimming pared 3 bases from V and 5 bases from J, leaving 2 bases between. The DNA read from the CDR3 is TGTGCCAGCTCACCCGACAATGAG. Translation gives CASSPDNE. Given in full, the CDR3 is CASSPDNEQFF.

This clone is medium-sized in the sample. The observed sequence ends 3 residues before the CDR3 terminus, with the missing tail filled in from the germline J gene. The chain joins TRBV20-1 to TRBJ2-3; D is ambiguous. V was shortened by 0 bases and J by 4 bases, with 14 bases between the two germline ends. Germline assignment: CDR1 DFQATT and CDR2 SNEGSKA (reference sequence). The CDR3 totals 15 residues. CDR3 loop: CSARDLRFNADTQYF. Partial CDR3 DNA: TGCAGTGCTAGAGATCTAAGATTTAACGCAGATACG.

In regard to this clone: From the germline J gene comes the end of the CDR3, since the read stops 3 residues before it. The chain couples TRBV2 to TRBJ1-5; no clear D. CDR1 is SNHLY, CDR2 FYNNEI, per germline. The V end lost 0 bases, the J end lost 4 bases, and 10 bases lay between the germline ends. The CDR3 consists of 15 residues. CDR3 residues: CASSEAGVSNQPQHF. The part of the CDR3 DNA that was read is TGTGCCAGCAGTGAAGCCGGGGTTTCGAATCAGCCC.

For this clone: The read terminates 3 residues before the CDR3 end, so the remaining end is supplied by the germline J gene. V usage is TRBV18 and J usage is TRBJ1-3; TRBD1 agrees at 7 bases. CDR1 and CDR2 (germline): KGHSH, LQKENI. The CDR3 is 17 residues long. V dropped 2 bases and J dropped 0; count of bases not matched to a gene: 7. The CDR3: CASSPRGQSLSGNTIYF. CDR3 DNA, as far as it was read: TGTGCCAGCTCACCAAGGGGACAGAGTCTCTCTGGAAACACC.

The table lists this clone with many counts. The read is 3 residues too short to cover the CDR3 end, so that end is filled in from the germline J gene. The chain is built from TRBV18 and TRBJ2-3, with unresolved D. CDR3 length: 12 residues. V lost 3 bases, J lost 6 bases, and 7 bases lay in between. CDR1 KGHSH and CDR2 LQKENI come from the germline V gene. CDR3 sequence reads: CASSPPGDTQYF. Incomplete CDR3 DNA: TGTGCCAGCTCACCCCCCGGGGATACG.

In this sample, this clone turned up a few times. The sequence runs out 3 residues before the end of the CDR3; the remainder is reconstructed from the germline J gene. The genes are TRBV20-1 and TRBJ2-3; 13 nucleotides align to TRBD2. CDR1 DFQATT and CDR2 SNEGSKA come from the germline V gene (reference sequence). J lost 6 bases, V lost 4 bases, and 4 bases had no gene match. CDR3 length: 14 amino acids. The CDR3 bases that were read are TGCAGTGCTACGACTAGCGGGAGGCCGGATACG. Protein: CSATTSGRPDT. The whole CDR3 sequence is CSATTSGRPDTQYF.

Note on this clone: The CDR3 end falls 3 residues outside the read, so it is completed with the germline J gene. The V gene is TRBV5-1, the J gene TRBJ2-1, with 8 bases aligning to TRBD2. The CDR3 is made up of 14 amino acids. V shed 6 bases, J shed 0 bases, and the junction held 2 bases outside the gene matches. Germline V CDR1 and CDR2: SGHRS, YFSETQ. The sequenced part of the CDR3 DNA is TGCGCCAGCACTAGCGGGCTCTCCTACAATGAG. This sequence encodes CASTSGLSYNE. The entire CDR3 protein is CASTSGLSYNEQFF.

This clone appeared a few times. Sequencing ends 3 residues short of the CDR3 end; the germline J gene provides the rest. V is TRBV5-1 and J is TRBJ2-5; 8 bases are a match to TRBD2. From germline, CDR1 is SGHRS and CDR2 YFSETQ. V was pared by 0 bases and J by 1 base, with 8 bases of the junction left unmatched. This CDR3 has 17 amino acids. Incomplete CDR3 DNA: TGCGCCAGCAGCTTGGCTGGGGGTAGCGGGGCCCAAGAGACC. It translates to CASSLAGGSGAQET. The entire CDR3 protein reads CASSLAGGSGAQETQYF. Full variable domain (remainder filled in from reference TRBV5-1 and TRBJ2-5): KAGVTQTPRYLIKTRGQQVTLSCSPISGHRSVSWYQQTPGQGLQFLFEYFSETQRNKGNFPGRFSGRQFSNSRSEMNVSTLELGDSALYLCASSLAGGSGAQETQYFGPGTRLLVL.

Ten or more counts support this clone. The read ends 3 residues early relative to the CDR3; the germline J gene fills the gap. V is TRBV20-1 and J is TRBJ2-3, with 7 bases that match TRBD2. V gave up 5 bases and J gave up 0 bases; unmatched junction bases: 17. Germline V gene lookup returns CDR1 DFQATT and CDR2 SNEGSKA (reference sequence). The CDR3 contains 18 residues. CDR3: CSAGPRAGRAGSTDTQYF. The CDR3 DNA, read in part, is TGCAGTGCTGGCCCGAGGGCGGGGAGGGCTGGTAGCACAGATACG.

This clone was counted ten times or more. Coverage ceases 3 residues before the CDR3 finishes, and the germline J gene fills in the end. The rearrangement uses TRBV5-1 and TRBJ2-1, with D possibly matching TRBD1 (5 bases). The V end was cut by 4 bases, the J end by 3 bases, with 11 bases between. The CDR3 totals 14 residues. The germline CDR1 and CDR2 sequences are SGHRS and YFSETQ. CDR3 protein: CASSAVDSYNEQFF. The covered CDR3 bases are TGCGCCAGCAGCGCTGTAGACAGCTACAATGAG. The whole variable domain, remainder taken from reference TRBV5-1 and TRBJ2-1, is KAGVTQTPRYLIKTRGQQVTLSCSPISGHRSVSWYQQTPGQGLQFLFEYFSETQRNKGNFPGRFSGRQFSNSRSEMNVSTLELGDSALYLCASSAVDSYNEQFFGPGTRLTVL.

This clone was seen many times. The read comes to an end 3 residues before the CDR3 does, leaving the germline J gene to fill in the end. The rearrangement links TRBV20-1 to TRBJ2-5; D not certain. Trimming pared 5 bases from V and 1 base from J, leaving 11 bases between. CDR3 size: 13 residues. Per the germline V gene, CDR1 is DFQATT and CDR2 is SNEGSKA (reference sequence). The CDR3 here is CSAPKGAQETQYF. The DNA read from the CDR3 is TGCAGTGCTCCCAAGGGCGCCCAAGAGACC.

This clone came up a few times. The read ends 3 residues shy of where the CDR3 ends; the end is completed using the germline J gene. The V and J genes are TRBV5-1 and TRBJ2-5, with TRBD1 identical over 12 bases. Germline V gene data show CDR1 as SGHRS and CDR2 as YFSETQ. The V and J ends lost 6 bases and 4 bases, in that order; junction bases with no gene match: 4. CDR3 length equals 14 residues. The CDR3 reads CASTGQGARETQYF. The CDR3 DNA, read in part, is TGCGCCAGCACGGGACAGGGGGCGAGAGAGACC.

This clone has more than one count but fewer than ten. The observed sequence ends 3 residues before the CDR3 terminus, with the missing tail filled in from the germline J gene. The chain joins TRBV6-1 to TRBJ2-1; tentative D call: TRBD2 (6 bases). Trimming took off 2 bases at V and 9 bases at J, with 17 bases between the two ends. The germline V gene has CDR1 MNHNS and CDR2 SASEGT. The CDR3 runs 15 residues. The sequenced CDR3 bases are TGTGCCAGCAGTGAAAGACTAGGGGTTGGTGGTGAG. It codes for CASSERLGVGGE. The full CDR3 protein reads CASSERLGVGGEQFF.

Worth noting for this clone: The read terminates 3 residues ahead of where the CDR3 ends, so the germline J gene completes it. The chain links TRBV19 to TRBJ2-7; 9 positions match TRBD1. The J segment lost 2 bases and the V segment lost 4 bases, leaving 12 bases of the junction unmatched. CDR1 is LNHDA and CDR2 is SQIVND in the germline V gene (reference sequence). CDR3 length: 17 residues. CDR3 DNA (partial): TGTGCCAGTAGTACCCACCCCTCCGGGACAGGGACCTACGAG. As protein: CASSTHPSGTGTYE. The CDR3, in full, reads CASSTHPSGTGTYEQYF.

For this clone: With the read ending 3 residues before the CDR3 end, the germline J gene is used to fill in that end. This rearrangement joins TRBV20-1 to TRBJ2-5; D may be TRBD2 (6 bases). CDR1 DFQATT and CDR2 SNEGSKA come from the germline V gene (reference sequence). This CDR3 has 14 amino acids. The germline V and J ends were trimmed by 6 bases and 1 base, with 15 bases remaining between them. The CDR3 spells CSADRQAGQETQYF. The part of the CDR3 DNA that was read is TGCAGTGCCGACCGCCAAGCGGGCCAAGAGACC.

Notes on this clone: The CDR3 extends 3 residues past the end of the read, so its final part is completed from the germline J gene. The chain employs TRBV6-4 and TRBJ2-7, with D unresolved. The CDR3 has 13 amino acids. V was cut by 10 bases and J by 3 bases, with 16 bases left in between. Looked up from germline, CDR1 is MRHNA and CDR2 is SNTAGT. CDR3 sequence: CATSRALGYEQYF. CDR3 DNA (partial): TGTGCCACCTCAAGGGCTCTCGGCTACGAG.

This clone has more than one count but fewer than ten. The DNA ends 3 residues before the CDR3 does, and the rest of the CDR3 is filled in from the germline J gene. J is TRBJ2-5 and V is TRBV18, with no clear D. CDR1 KGHSH and CDR2 LQKENI come from the germline V gene. The CDR3 length is 19 residues. Trimming took off 2 bases at V and 1 base at J, with 23 bases between the two ends. The CDR3 bases that were read are TGTGCCAGCTCACCAAGAAGAAATATTCTCCTAGAACGCCAAGAGACC. It is translated as CASSPRRNILLERQET. Given in full, the CDR3 is CASSPRRNILLERQETQYF.

This clone was recorded many times. Read data end 3 residues before the CDR3 end; the end is taken from the germline J gene. This chain connects TRBV2 to TRBJ1-1; TRBD1 aligns across 9 bases. From germline, CDR1 is SNHLY and CDR2 FYNNEI. After removal of 5 bases from V and 1 base from J, the junction contained 8 bases not matched to a gene. The CDR3 covers 16 residues. The CDR3 loop is CASSLEQGAPNTEAFF. CDR3 bases read: TGTGCCAGCAGTTTGGAACAGGGGGCGCCGAACACTGAA.

This clone was seen ten or more times. The read terminates 3 residues before the CDR3 end, so the remaining end is supplied by the germline J gene. The J gene is TRBJ2-3, the V gene TRBV20-1; 9 bases align to TRBD1. The germline gives CDR1 DFQATT, CDR2 SNEGSKA (reference sequence). This CDR3 is 15 amino acids long. V lost 3 bases, J lost 5 bases, and 9 bases stayed unmatched. CDR3 region: CSASIGGQGEDTQYF. The CDR3 bases that were read are TGCAGTGCTAGTATCGGGGGACAGGGCGAAGATACG.

This clone was recorded at least ten times. The DNA ends 3 residues before the CDR3 does, and the rest of the CDR3 is filled in from the germline J gene. The rearrangement links TRBV19 to TRBJ2-1; TRBD1 is a possible D gene (5 bases). CDR1 and CDR2 (germline): LNHDA, SQIVND (reference sequence). Trimming removed 2 bases from V and 8 bases from J, with 10 bases in between. The CDR3 is made up of 13 amino acids. Here the CDR3 reads CASSILMGHEQFF. The covered CDR3 bases are TGTGCCAGTAGTATACTCATGGGGCATGAG.

This clone has just a few counts. The CDR3 end falls 3 residues outside the read, so it is completed with the germline J gene. The J gene is TRBJ2-1, the V gene TRBV20-1; 10 bases match TRBD2. J gave up 6 bases and V 1 base, and 9 bases lay outside the gene matches. The length of the CDR3 is 16 residues. Germline CDR1 DFQATT, CDR2 SNEGSKA (reference sequence). CDR3 in amino acids: CSARALLAGASNEQFF. The CDR3 bases that were read are TGCAGTGCTAGAGCCCTCCTAGCGGGAGCTTCCAATGAG.

This clone was counted a few times. The read is 3 residues too short to cover the CDR3 end, so that end is filled in from the germline J gene. The chain links TRBV29-1 to TRBJ2-1, with TRBD2 matching 11 bases. Trimming at V came to 6 bases and at J to 9 bases, leaving 4 bases not matched to a gene. CDR1 is SQVTM and CDR2 is ANQGSEA in the germline V gene. The CDR3 has 12 residues. The CDR3 bases that were read are TGCAGCGTACTAGCGGGAGTTAGTGAG. Protein: CSVLAGVSE. The entire CDR3 reads CSVLAGVSEQFF.

This clone was picked up a small number of times. The read finishes 3 residues shy of the CDR3 end, and the germline J gene is used to complete it. This chain links TRBV2 with TRBJ1-1, with 7 bases matching TRBD1. Germline V CDR1 and CDR2: SNHLY, FYNNEI. V lost 0 bases and J lost 3; bases outside the gene matches: 4. The length of the CDR3 is 15 residues. CDR3 protein: CASSEAGGGYTEAFF. The CDR3 bases that were read are TGTGCCAGCAGTGAAGCAGGGGGCGGGTACACTGAA. Complete variable domain (other parts from reference TRBV2 and TRBJ1-1): EPEVTQTPSHQVTQMGQEVILRCVPISNHLYFYWYRQILGQKVEFLVSFYNNEISEKSEIFDDQFSVERPDGSNFTLKIRSTKLEDSAMYFCASSEAGGGYTEAFFGQGTRLTVV.

A word on this clone: The DNA ends 3 residues before the CDR3 does, and the rest of the CDR3 is filled in from the germline J gene. The rearrangement links TRBV18 to TRBJ2-7, with 9 bases identical to TRBD1. Germline V gene lookup returns CDR1 KGHSH and CDR2 LQKENI. V shed 2 bases, J shed 6 bases, and the junction held 11 bases outside the gene matches. The CDR3 spans 16 residues. The CDR3 bases that were read are TGTGCCAGCTCACCAAACACGGGACAGGGTTACGGCGAG. This encodes CASSPNTGQGYGE. The entire CDR3 is CASSPNTGQGYGEQYF.

This clone was picked up a small number of times. The read stops 3 residues short of the end of the CDR3; the missing end is completed from the germline J gene. The chain uses TRBV2 and TRBJ1-2, with a tentative D call TRBD1 (6 bases). Germline V gene sequence: CDR1 SNHLY, CDR2 FYNNEI. The V gene lost 6 bases and the J gene lost 2 bases, with 10 bases spanning the gap. The CDR3 extends over 13 amino acids. This CDR3 reads CASSPTGNYGYTF. The CDR3 DNA, read in part, is TGTGCCAGCAGCCCGACAGGAAACTATGGC.